This T cell receptor beta chain comes out of a study of cytomegalovirus exposure and HLA in healthy donors. The PCR employed 60 Vbeta primers together with 13 Jbeta primers. Original handling: Around 80 million unique TCR beta chains, some 9.9 million of them shared, were counted by a later analysis. The table came from immunoSEQ multiplex PCR; TCRdb's copy has only in-frame clones and leaves some out. The V and J calls and clone size were taken over from that table, and D and trimming were inferred from the DNA. The table records over 60,000 clones, about 75% of them present only once. In regard to this clone: Its specificity is not known. The junction does not match germline at one end; this may be a read error.

Despite likely unrecorded immune exposures, the donors were nominally healthy at the time of sampling. The study's findings and limits: The records held CMV serostatus as the only immune exposure information.

Germline V gene data show CDR1 as SGHRS and CDR2 as YFSETQ. The CDR3 has 15 amino acids. V is TRBV5-1 and J is TRBJ2-7, with D possibly TRBD1 on 8 matching bases. The receptor was isolated from a man aged 65 to 85 in good health and CMV-seronegative. The specimen was PBMCs. The CDR3, as DNA: TGCGTCAGCAGCTTGGGGGGGACAGGTCTCTACGAGCAGTACTTC. Its translation: CVSSLGGTGLYEQYF.